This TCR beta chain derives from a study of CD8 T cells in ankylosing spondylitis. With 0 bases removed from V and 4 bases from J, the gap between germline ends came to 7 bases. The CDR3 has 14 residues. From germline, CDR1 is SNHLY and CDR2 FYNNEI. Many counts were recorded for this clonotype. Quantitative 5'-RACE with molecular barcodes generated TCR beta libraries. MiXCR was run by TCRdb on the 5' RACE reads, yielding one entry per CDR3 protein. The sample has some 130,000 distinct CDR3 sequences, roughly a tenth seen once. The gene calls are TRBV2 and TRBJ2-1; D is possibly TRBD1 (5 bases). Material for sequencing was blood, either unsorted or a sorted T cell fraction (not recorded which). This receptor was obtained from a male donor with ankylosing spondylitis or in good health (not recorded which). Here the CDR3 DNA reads TGTGCCAGCAGTGAAGCGGGGCTTTACAATGAGCAGTTCTTC. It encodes CASSEAGLYNEQFF.